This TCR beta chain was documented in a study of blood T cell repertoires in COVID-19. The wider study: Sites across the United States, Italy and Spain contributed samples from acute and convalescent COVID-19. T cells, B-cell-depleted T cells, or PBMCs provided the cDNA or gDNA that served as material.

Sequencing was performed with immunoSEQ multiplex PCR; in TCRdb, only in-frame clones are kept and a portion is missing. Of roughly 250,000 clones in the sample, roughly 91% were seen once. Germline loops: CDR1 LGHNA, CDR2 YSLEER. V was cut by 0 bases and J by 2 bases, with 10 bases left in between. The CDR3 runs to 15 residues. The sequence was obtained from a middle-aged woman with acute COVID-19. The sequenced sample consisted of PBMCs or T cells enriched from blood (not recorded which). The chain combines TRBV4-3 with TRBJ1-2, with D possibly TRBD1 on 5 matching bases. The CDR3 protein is CASSQDAGSNYGYTF. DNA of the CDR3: TGCGCCAGCAGCCAAGATGCAGGGTCGAACTATGGCTACACCTTC.